This T cell receptor (beta chain) was sequenced for a study of cytomegalovirus exposure and HLA in healthy donors. Study-level results: CMV serostatus was the only immune exposure information that was available.

Germline V CDR1 and CDR2: SGHTA, FQGTGA. There are 15 residues in the CDR3. Germline trimming cut 2 bases from V and 3 bases from J; bases unmatched to any gene: 6. The PCR ran on 60 Vbeta and 13 Jbeta primers. Profiled with immunoSEQ multiplex PCR; TCRdb holds only in-frame clones, not every one. The sample contains 200,000 or so clones, over 75% of which appear only once. About this clone: Its antigen remains unknown.

The sequencing sample was made of PBMCs. V is TRBV7-3 and J is TRBJ2-7; 8 bases align to TRBD2. The sequence was collected from a girl less than two years old in good health and CMV-seronegative. CDR3: CASSLAGGTHYEQYF. The CDR3 region has the DNA TGTGCCAGCAGCTTAGCGGGGGGAACGCACTACGAGCAGTACTTC.